A single sample gave rise to the 30 T cell receptor beta chains below, sequenced in a study of T-cell reconstitution after alpha-beta-depleted transplantation in children. Preparation of the TCRbeta library involved a method that used unique molecular identifiers. Each CDR3 protein is one row after TCRdb ran MiXCR on the PCR reads. Of around 200,000 distinct CDR3 sequences listed, under 13% are singletons. This sample comprised PBMCs, obtained before TCRalphabeta/CD19-depleted stem cell transplant. The receptors come from a child less than two years old with acute myeloid leukemia, due to receive a stem cell transplant.

This clonotype was seen ten or more times. This sequence joins TRBV5-1 and TRBJ2-1; D ambiguous. Germline CDR1 reads SGHRS; CDR2 reads YFSETQ. V dropped 8 bases and J dropped 9 bases, with 9 bases sitting between them. The CDR3 totals 10 residues. The CDR3 nucleotides are TGCGCCAGTAGAGACTCTGAGCAGTTCTTC. Its protein is CASRDSEQFF.

This clonotype was observed at least ten times. The CDR3 nucleotides are TGTGCCAGCAGTCGAAGCAAGAATTCACCCCTCCACTTT. Residues: CASSRSKNSPLHF. The chain joins TRBV7-8 to TRBJ1-6; no reliable D call. Germline CDR1 reads SGHVS; CDR2 reads FQNEAQ. The CDR3 length is 13 residues. Trimming shortened V by 6 bases and J by 7 bases, and 10 bases separated the two germline ends. The full variable domain, its missing parts supplied by reference TRBV7-8 and TRBJ1-6, is GAGVSQSPRYKVAKRGQDVALRCDPISGHVSLFWYQQALGQGPEFLTYFQNEAQLDKSGLPSDRFFAERPEGSVSTLKIQRTQQEDSAVYLCASSRSKNSPLHFGNGTRLTVT.

This clonotype was seen at least ten times. The V gene is TRBV11-2, the J gene TRBJ1-4; no definite D call. Germline CDR1 SGHAT, CDR2 FQNNGV. V was trimmed by 5 bases and J by 5 bases, leaving 12 bases between them. The CDR3 consists of 14 residues. This CDR3 is CASSPQVGNEKLFF. In DNA form, the CDR3 reads TGTGCCAGCAGCCCACAAGTCGGGAATGAAAAACTGTTTTTT.

This clonotype was counted only a few times. CDR3 residues: CASSESGLGPYNEQFF. In DNA, the CDR3 is TGTGCCAGCAGTGAATCGGGACTAGGACCCTACAATGAGCAGTTCTTC. The chain joins TRBV2 to TRBJ2-1; 8 bases are a match to TRBD2. Germline V gene lookup returns CDR1 SNHLY and CDR2 FYNNEI. The CDR3 runs 16 residues. V was clipped by 2 bases and J by 2 bases; unmatched bases: 5.

There are many counts of this clonotype. The V and J genes are TRBV12-3 or TRBV12-4 and TRBJ1-2, with TRBD1 matching 9 bases. This CDR3 has 17 residues. V lost 5 bases to trimming and J lost 3 bases; unmatched junction nucleotides: 13. The CDR3 nucleotides read TGTGCCAGCAGTCCACATTACCGGGACAGGGATGACTATGGCTACACCTTC. Its protein is CASSPHYRDRDDYGYTF.

The table lists this clonotype with many counts. The chain links TRBV5-1 to TRBJ2-1; unclear D gene. V was shortened by 0 bases and J by 10 bases, with 5 bases between the two germline ends. The germline gives CDR1 SGHRS, CDR2 YFSETQ. This CDR3 comprises 11 residues. The CDR3 DNA follows: TGCGCCAGCAGCTTGGCCCGGGAGCAGTTCTTC. It encodes CASSLAREQFF.

This rearrangement joins TRBV5-1 to TRBJ2-3, with D tentatively TRBD2 (6 bases). The CDR3 is made up of 13 amino acids. Trimming took 6 bases from V and 3 from J, leaving 11 bases between them. Germline lookup yields CDR1 SGHRS and CDR2 YFSETQ. CDR3 nucleotides: TGCGCCAGCACCGCCGGGGGTACAGATACGCAGTATTTT. It yields the protein CASTAGGTDTQYF.

This clonotype has ten or more counts. J is TRBJ2-3 and V is TRBV4-1; TRBD2 matches at 9 bases. Germline assignment: CDR1 MGHRA and CDR2 YSYEKL. The J segment lost 0 bases and the V segment lost 1 base, leaving 11 bases of the junction unmatched. The CDR3 is 19 residues long. DNA of the CDR3: TGCGCCAGCAGCCAAGGAAGATCCTTTAGCGGGAGAAGCACAGATACGCAGTATTTT. Translation: CASSQGRSFSGRSTDTQYF.

Many counts were recorded for this clonotype. The chain couples TRBV6-2 or TRBV6-3 to TRBJ1-2; possible D gene TRBD1, 5 bases. CDR3 size: 13 residues. The germline V gene has CDR1 MNHEY and CDR2 SVGEGT. V shed 5 bases and J shed 6 bases, with 13 bases lying between them. CDR3 amino acids: CASSSFRGNGYTF. DNA of the CDR3: TGTGCCAGCAGTAGCTTTCGGGGGAATGGCTACACCTTC.

This clonotype occurred many times. The V call is TRBV6-4, the J call TRBJ1-2; maybe TRBD1 (6 bases). Trimming shortened V by 6 bases and J by 6 bases, and 20 bases separated the two germline ends. CDR1 is MRHNA, CDR2 SNTAGT, per germline. The CDR3 totals 15 residues. CDR3 protein: CASSSEEQGYDGYTF. DNA of the CDR3: TGTGCCAGCAGCTCCGAGGAACAGGGTTACGATGGCTACACCTTC.

The chain uses TRBV5-1 and TRBJ2-3; D is tentatively TRBD1 or TRBD2 (5 bases each). V gave up 6 bases and J gave up 2 bases, with 16 bases separating them. The germline V gene encodes CDR1 SGHRS and CDR2 YFSETQ. The CDR3 contains 15 residues. CDR3 in amino acids: CASNTGTPITDTQYF. As DNA, the CDR3 is TGCGCCAGCAATACCGGGACCCCTATCACAGATACGCAGTATTTT.

J is TRBJ2-7 and V is TRBV7-9; D perhaps matches TRBD2 (6 bases). CDR1 is SEHNR and CDR2 is FQNEAQ in the germline V gene (reference sequence). V lost 7 bases and J 0 bases, leaving 10 bases between the germline ends. The CDR3 has 13 amino acids. Here the CDR3 reads CASKELASYEQYF. CDR3 in DNA: TGTGCCAGCAAGGAACTAGCCTCCTACGAGCAGTACTTC.

The table lists this clonotype with many counts. The CDR3 region has the DNA TGTGCCAGCAGCTCCCATTATTCTCGTAGCGGGAGGGCCAATGAGCAGTTCTTC. It encodes CASSSHYSRSGRANEQFF. The rearrangement links TRBV11-1 to TRBJ2-1; 11 positions match TRBD2. J lost 6 bases, V lost 4 bases, and 14 bases had no gene match. The CDR3 totals 18 residues. Germline V CDR1 and CDR2: SGHAT, FQDESV (reference sequence).

This clonotype was detected once. A much larger clone lies a single base off, so this may be a read error. V gene TRBV20-1 combines with J gene TRBJ1-3; D remains unclear. The CDR3 length is 10 residues. The V gene's germline CDR1 is DFQATT and CDR2 SNEGSKA (reference sequence). The CDR3 DNA reads as TGCGGCGTCCAAAAGGACACCATATATTTT. Translation gives CGVQKDTIYF.

The chain has TRBV29-1 and TRBJ2-3; 10 nucleotides align to TRBD2. Germline values: CDR1 SQVTM, CDR2 ANQGSEA. The V and J ends lost 6 bases and 2 bases, in that order; junction bases with no gene match: 5. The CDR3 covers 14 residues. CDR3 in DNA: TGCAGCGTCCTCCTAGCGGGAGTCACAGATACGCAGTATTTT. The encoded protein is CSVLLAGVTDTQYF.

This clonotype was detected ten times or more. CDR3 nucleotides: TGCAGTGCTAGTTCTTCGAGCGGGGGGGCCGAGTCTTTCGATGAGCAGTTCTTC. It translates to CSASSSSGGAESFDEQFF. V gene TRBV20-1 combines with J gene TRBJ2-1, with 10 bases that match TRBD2. There are 18 residues in the CDR3. Germline V gene lookup returns CDR1 DFQATT and CDR2 SNEGSKA (reference sequence). Trimming removed 3 bases from V and 8 bases from J; junction bases left unmatched: 19.

About this clonotype itself: A much larger clone lies a single base off, so this may be a read error. The chain couples TRBV30 to TRBJ1-3, with a weak D call TRBD1 (6 bases). CDR1 is GTSNPN and CDR2 is SVGIG in the germline V gene (reference sequence). The length of the CDR3 is 15 residues. V was trimmed by 0 bases and J by 2 bases, leaving 11 bases between them. The CDR3 is CAWSVKAGAGNTIYF. The CDR3 DNA sequence: TGTGCCTGGAGTGTCAAGGCAGGGGCTGGAAACACCATATATTTT.

This clonotype was counted a single time. This chain uses TRBV7-2 with TRBJ2-7; D is unresolved. This CDR3 contains 14 residues. Germline V gives CDR1 SGHTA, CDR2 FQGNSA. Trimming removed 10 bases from V and 1 base from J, with 17 bases in between. The CDR3 protein is CANTRPGTSYEQYF. DNA for the CDR3: TGTGCCAACACCCGTCCGGGCACTTCCTACGAGCAGTACTTC.

The chain carries TRBV3-1 and TRBJ1-5; 9 bases line up with TRBD1. V lost 5 bases and J lost 4; bases outside the gene matches: 6. The CDR3 sequence is 15 residues long. Looked up from germline, CDR1 is LGHDT and CDR2 is YNNKEL (reference sequence). The CDR3 reads CASSSGTGRNQPQHF. CDR3 sequence (DNA): TGTGCCAGCAGCTCGGGGACAGGGAGAAATCAGCCCCAGCATTTT.

This clonotype was seen ten or more times. V usage is TRBV5-1 and J usage is TRBJ2-1; maybe TRBD1 (6 bases). CDR1 and CDR2 (germline): SGHRS, YFSETQ. V shed 4 bases and J shed 3 bases, with 14 bases lying between them. This CDR3 region has 15 residues. The CDR3 region is CASSPQGFLYNEQFF. The CDR3 DNA is TGCGCCAGCAGCCCGCAGGGGTTTCTCTACAATGAGCAGTTCTTC. Supplemented by reference TRBV5-1 and TRBJ2-1, the full variable domain reads KAGVTQTPRYLIKTRGQQVTLSCSPISGHRSVSWYQQTPGQGLQFLFEYFSETQRNKGNFPGRFSGRQFSNSRSEMNVSTLELGDSALYLCASSPQGFLYNEQFFGPGTRLTVL.

The table lists this clonotype with many counts. The chain has TRBV7-2 and TRBJ1-2; D is uncertain. Per germline, CDR1 SGHTA and CDR2 FQGNSA. This CDR3 spans 13 amino acids. Trimming removed 1 base from V and 2 bases from J, with 5 bases in between. This CDR3 reads CASSLDTNYGYTF. The CDR3 DNA reads as TGTGCCAGCAGCTTAGACACCAACTATGGCTACACCTTC.

In this sample, this clonotype turned up many times. This rearrangement joins TRBV5-1 to TRBJ1-1, with D unresolved. The germline V and J ends were trimmed by 1 base and 6 bases, with 13 bases remaining between them. This CDR3 spans 14 amino acids. CDR1 and CDR2 (germline): SGHRS, YFSETQ. CDR3 residues: CASSLYGDNPEAFF. CDR3 coding DNA: TGCGCCAGCAGCTTGTATGGAGATAACCCTGAAGCTTTCTTT. Full variable domain (rest looked up from reference TRBV5-1 and TRBJ1-1): KAGVTQTPRYLIKTRGQQVTLSCSPISGHRSVSWYQQTPGQGLQFLFEYFSETQRNKGNFPGRFSGRQFSNSRSEMNVSTLELGDSALYLCASSLYGDNPEAFFGQGTRLTVV.

As for this clonotype: Sequence at one end of the junction differs from germline and may be a read error. This chain links TRBV7-2 with TRBJ2-5, with 7 bases matching TRBD1. The CDR3 consists of 14 residues. The V gene's germline CDR1 is SGHTA and CDR2 FQGNSA. In DNA form, the CDR3 reads TGTGCCAGCACATGGGACAGCCTAGGAGAGACCCTGTACTTC. As protein: CASTWDSLGETLYF.

This clonotype was observed at least ten times. The gene calls are TRBV7-9 and TRBJ2-2, with a tentative D call TRBD1 (5 bases). This CDR3 is 15 amino acids long. CDR1 and CDR2 from the germline V gene are SEHNR and FQNEAQ (reference sequence). V dropped 6 bases and J dropped 3 bases, with 14 bases sitting between them. This CDR3 is CASREQASHTGELFF. Written as DNA, the CDR3 is TGTGCCAGCAGGGAACAGGCTTCCCACACCGGGGAGCTGTTTTTT. Using reference TRBV7-9 and TRBJ2-2 for the parts outside the CDR3, the full variable domain is DTGVSQNPRHKITKRGQNVTFRCDPISEHNRLYWYRQTLGQGPEFLTYFQNEAQLEKSRLLSDRFSAERPKGSFSTLEIQRTEQGDSAMYLCASREQASHTGELFFGEGSRLTVL.

V and J are TRBV4-2 and TRBJ2-5; TRBD2 matches 11 bases. V lost 3 bases and J lost 0; bases outside the gene matches: 3. Per the germline V gene, CDR1 is LGHNA and CDR2 is YNFKEQ. CDR3 size: 16 residues. DNA of the CDR3: TGTGCCAGCAGCCAGGGACTAGCGGAGTACCAAGAGACCCAGTACTTC. As protein: CASSQGLAEYQETQYF.

This clonotype has a handful of counts. The genes are TRBV6-1 and TRBJ2-1; TRBD2 matches 12 bases. Germline values: CDR1 MNHNS, CDR2 SASEGT. Trimming cost V 6 bases and J 7 bases; bases outside gene matches: 7. The CDR3 has 15 residues. CDR3 protein: CASRESGTSGNEQFF. The CDR3 coding sequence is TGTGCCAGCAGGGAATCCGGGACTAGCGGGAATGAGCAGTTCTTC.

The genes are TRBV7-3 and TRBJ2-1; D is perhaps TRBD2 (5 bases). The CDR3 sequence is 16 residues long. Looked up from germline, CDR1 is SGHTA and CDR2 is FQGTGA. Trimming stripped 4 bases from V and 0 bases from J, with 13 bases between. CDR3 sequence: CASSWTGPSSYNEQFF. The DNA of the CDR3 is TGTGCCAGCAGCTGGACTGGACCTAGCTCCTACAATGAGCAGTTCTTC.

Ten or more counts support this clonotype. The chain employs TRBV15 and TRBJ1-1; D is unclear. The CDR3 totals 13 residues. Germline values: CDR1 LNHNV, CDR2 YYDKDF (reference sequence). V was trimmed by 8 bases and J by 2 bases, leaving 12 bases between them. The CDR3, as DNA: TGTGCCACCGGAGGGCTGTCTAACACTGAAGCTTTCTTT. Amino acid sequence: CATGGLSNTEAFF.

This clonotype was picked up many times. The chain joins TRBV27 to TRBJ2-3, with D maybe TRBD2 (6 bases). Germline assignment: CDR1 MNHEY and CDR2 SMNVEV (reference sequence). The CDR3 runs to 16 residues. V dropped 2 bases and J dropped 2 bases, with 14 bases sitting between them. The CDR3 protein is CASSLGSLANTDTQYF. The DNA of the CDR3 is TGTGCCAGCAGTTTAGGATCCCTAGCGAACACAGATACGCAGTATTTT.

This clonotype was counted at least ten times. The chain uses TRBV20-1 and TRBJ2-7, with 7 bases that match TRBD1. Germline loops: CDR1 DFQATT, CDR2 SNEGSKA (reference sequence). This CDR3 is built from 14 residues. J gave up 2 bases and V 5 bases, and 9 bases lay outside the gene matches. The CDR3 here is CSALTGTAAYEQYF. The CDR3 DNA follows: TGCAGTGCTTTAACCGGGACAGCCGCCTACGAGCAGTACTTC.